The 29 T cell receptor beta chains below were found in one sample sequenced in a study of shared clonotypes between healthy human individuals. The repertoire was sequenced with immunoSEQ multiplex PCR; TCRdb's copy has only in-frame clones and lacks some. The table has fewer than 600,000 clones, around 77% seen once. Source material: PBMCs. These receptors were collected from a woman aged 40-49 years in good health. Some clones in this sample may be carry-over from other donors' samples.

The CDR3 DNA sequence: TGTGCCAGCTCACCCCTAGCGGGCGCGTTTTACAATGAGCAGTTCTTC. Translated, it gives CASSPLAGAFYNEQFF. The chain has TRBV18 and TRBJ2-1; 8 positions match TRBD2. Unmatched junction bases numbered 8, after V lost 3 bases and J lost 4 bases. The CDR3 runs 16 residues. Looked up from germline, CDR1 is KGHSH and CDR2 is LQKENI.

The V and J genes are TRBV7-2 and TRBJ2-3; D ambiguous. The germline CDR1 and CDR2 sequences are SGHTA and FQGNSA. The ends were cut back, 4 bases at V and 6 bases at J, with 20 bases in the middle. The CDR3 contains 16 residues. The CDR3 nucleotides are TGTGCCAGCAGCTCCCTCGACGCTCGGTTGGGTGATACGCAGTATTTT. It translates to CASSSLDARLGDTQYF.

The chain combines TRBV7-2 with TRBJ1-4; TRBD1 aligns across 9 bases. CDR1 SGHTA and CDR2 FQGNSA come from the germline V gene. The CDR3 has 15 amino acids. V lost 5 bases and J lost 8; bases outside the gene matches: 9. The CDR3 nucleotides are TGTGCCAGCAGCCTCGCCGGGACAGGGCGGGAAAAACTGTTTTTT. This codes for CASSLAGTGREKLFF.

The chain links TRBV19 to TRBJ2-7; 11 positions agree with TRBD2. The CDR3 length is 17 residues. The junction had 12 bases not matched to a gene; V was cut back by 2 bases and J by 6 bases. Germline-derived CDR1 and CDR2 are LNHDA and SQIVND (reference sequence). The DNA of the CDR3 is TGTGCCAGTAGTATAAATTTAGCGGGAGGGCCGTTGGGCGAGCAGTACTTC. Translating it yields CASSINLAGGPLGEQYF.

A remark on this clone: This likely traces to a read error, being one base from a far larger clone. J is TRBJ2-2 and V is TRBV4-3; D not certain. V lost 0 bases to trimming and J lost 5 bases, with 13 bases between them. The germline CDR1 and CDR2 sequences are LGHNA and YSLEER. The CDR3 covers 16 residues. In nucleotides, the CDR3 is TGCGCCAGCAGCCAAGATGTTGGTGGAAAGACCGGGGAGCTGTTTTTT. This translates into CASSQDVGGKTGELFF.

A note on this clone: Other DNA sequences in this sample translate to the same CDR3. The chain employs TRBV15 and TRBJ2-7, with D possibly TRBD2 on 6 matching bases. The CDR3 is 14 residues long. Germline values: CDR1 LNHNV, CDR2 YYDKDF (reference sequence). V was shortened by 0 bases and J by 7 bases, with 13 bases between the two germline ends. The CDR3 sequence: CATSRDRGSGEQYF. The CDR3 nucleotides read TGTGCCACCAGCAGAGATCGGGGGTCGGGTGAGCAGTACTTC. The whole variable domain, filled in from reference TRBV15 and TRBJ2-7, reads DAMVIQNPRYQVTQFGKPVTLSCSQTLNHNVMYWYQQKSSQAPKLLFHYYDKDFNNEADTPDNFQSRRPNTSFCFLDIRSPGLGDTAMYLCATSRDRGSGEQYFGPGTRLTVT.

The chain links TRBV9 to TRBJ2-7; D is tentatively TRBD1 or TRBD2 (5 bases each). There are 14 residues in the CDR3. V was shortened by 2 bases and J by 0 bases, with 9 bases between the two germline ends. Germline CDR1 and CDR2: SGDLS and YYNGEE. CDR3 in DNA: TGTGCCAGCAGCGTCCGGGACGTCTCCTACGAGCAGTACTTC. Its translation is CASSVRDVSYEQYF.

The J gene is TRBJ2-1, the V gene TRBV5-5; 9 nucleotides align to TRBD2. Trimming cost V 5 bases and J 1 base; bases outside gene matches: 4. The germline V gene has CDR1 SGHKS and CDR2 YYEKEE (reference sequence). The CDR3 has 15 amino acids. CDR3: CASRTSGGSYNEQFF. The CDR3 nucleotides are TGTGCCAGCAGAACAAGCGGGGGGTCCTACAATGAGCAGTTCTTC.

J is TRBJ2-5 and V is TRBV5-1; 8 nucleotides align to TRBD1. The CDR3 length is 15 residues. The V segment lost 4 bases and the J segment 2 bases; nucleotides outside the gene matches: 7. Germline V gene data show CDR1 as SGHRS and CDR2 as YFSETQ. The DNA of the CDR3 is TGCGCCAGCAGCCCACCGGGACAGGCACAAGAGACCCAGTACTTC. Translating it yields CASSPPGQAQETQYF.

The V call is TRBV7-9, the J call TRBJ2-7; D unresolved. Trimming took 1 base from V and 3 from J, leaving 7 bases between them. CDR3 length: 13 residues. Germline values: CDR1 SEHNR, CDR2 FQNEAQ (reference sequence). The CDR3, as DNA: TGTGCCAGCAGCTTAGGAGTCTTCTACGAGCAGTACTTC. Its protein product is CASSLGVFYEQYF.

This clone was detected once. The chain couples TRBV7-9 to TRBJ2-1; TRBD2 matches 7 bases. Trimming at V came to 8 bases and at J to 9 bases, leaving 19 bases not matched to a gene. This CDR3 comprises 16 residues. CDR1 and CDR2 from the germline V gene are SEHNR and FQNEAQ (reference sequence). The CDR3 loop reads CASGFIPAGRSIEQFF. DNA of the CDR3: TGTGCCAGCGGGTTCATCCCAGCGGGGAGATCCATTGAGCAGTTCTTC.

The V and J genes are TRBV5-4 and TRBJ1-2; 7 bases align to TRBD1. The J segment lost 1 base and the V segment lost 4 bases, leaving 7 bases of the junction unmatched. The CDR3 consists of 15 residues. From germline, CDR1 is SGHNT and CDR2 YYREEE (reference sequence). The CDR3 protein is CASSPQGGNNYGYTF. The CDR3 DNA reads TGTGCCAGCAGCCCCCAGGGGGGAAATAACTATGGCTACACCTTC.

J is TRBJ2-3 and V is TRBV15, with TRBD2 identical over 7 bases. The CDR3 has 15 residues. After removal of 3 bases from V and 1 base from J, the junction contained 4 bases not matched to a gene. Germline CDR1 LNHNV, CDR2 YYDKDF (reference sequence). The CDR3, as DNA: TGTGCCACCAGCAGGGGTGCGGGGGGCACAGATACGCAGTATTTT. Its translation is CATSRGAGGTDTQYF.

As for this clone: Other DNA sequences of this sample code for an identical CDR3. CDR3 region: CASSLAGTYEQYF. DNA of the CDR3: TGTGCCAGCAGTCTAGCGGGCACCTACGAGCAGTACTTC. The chain combines TRBV28 with TRBJ2-7; 8 bases agree with TRBD2. Trimming at V came to 5 bases and at J to 2 bases, leaving 2 bases not matched to a gene. The CDR3 loop spans 13 amino acids. CDR1 and CDR2 (germline): MDHEN, SYDVKM.

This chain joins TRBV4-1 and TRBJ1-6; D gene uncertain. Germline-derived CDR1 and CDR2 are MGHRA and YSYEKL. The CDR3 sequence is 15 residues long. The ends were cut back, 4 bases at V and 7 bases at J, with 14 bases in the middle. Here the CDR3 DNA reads TGCGCCAGCAGCCTTGACATACTCGGGAATTCACCCCTCCACTTT. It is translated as CASSLDILGNSPLHF.

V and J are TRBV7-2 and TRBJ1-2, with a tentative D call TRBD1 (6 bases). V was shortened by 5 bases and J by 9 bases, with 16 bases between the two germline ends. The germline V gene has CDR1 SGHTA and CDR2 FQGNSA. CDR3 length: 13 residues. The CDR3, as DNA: TGTGCCAGCAGCACCACAACAGGGCTAAGCTACACCTTC. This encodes CASSTTTGLSYTF. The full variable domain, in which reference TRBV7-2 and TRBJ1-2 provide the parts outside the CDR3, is GAGVSQSPSNKVTEKGKDVELRCDPISGHTALYWYRQSLGQGLEFLIYFQGNSAPDKSGLPSDRFSAERTGGSVSTLTIQRTQQEDSAVYLCASSTTTGLSYTFGSGTRLTVV.

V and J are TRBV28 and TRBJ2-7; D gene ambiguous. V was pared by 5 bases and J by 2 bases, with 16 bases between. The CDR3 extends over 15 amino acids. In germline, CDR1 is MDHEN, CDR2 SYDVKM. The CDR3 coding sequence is TGTGCCAGCAGTGCCCGCCGGCCAGCTACCTACGAGCAGTACTTC. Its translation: CASSARRPATYEQYF. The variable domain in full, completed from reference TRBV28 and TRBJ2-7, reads DVKVTQSSRYLVKRTGEKVFLECVQDMDHENMFWYRQDPGLGLRLIYFSYDVKMKEKGDIPEGYSVSREKKERFSLILESASTNQTSMYLCASSARRPATYEQYFGPGTRLTVT.

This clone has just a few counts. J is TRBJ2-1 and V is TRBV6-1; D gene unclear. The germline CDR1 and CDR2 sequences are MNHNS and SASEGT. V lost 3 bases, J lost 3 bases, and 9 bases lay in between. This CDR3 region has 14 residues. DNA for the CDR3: TGTGCCAGCAGTGAGGGAATTCTCTACAATGAGCAGTTCTTC. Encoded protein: CASSEGILYNEQFF.

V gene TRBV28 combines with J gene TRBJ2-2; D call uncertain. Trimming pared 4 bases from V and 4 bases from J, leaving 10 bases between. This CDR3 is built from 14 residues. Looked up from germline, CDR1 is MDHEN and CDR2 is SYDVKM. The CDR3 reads CASSSRLSTGELFF. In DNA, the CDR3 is TGTGCCAGCAGTTCCAGGCTGAGCACCGGGGAGCTGTTTTTT.

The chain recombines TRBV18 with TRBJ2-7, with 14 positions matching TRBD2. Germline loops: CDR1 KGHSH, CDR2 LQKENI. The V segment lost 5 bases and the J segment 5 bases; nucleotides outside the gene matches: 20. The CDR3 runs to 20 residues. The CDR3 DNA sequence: TGTGCCAGCTCAGATCCGGGACTAGCGGGAGTATTCGCCACTCTCCACGAGCAGTACTTC. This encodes CASSDPGLAGVFATLHEQYF.

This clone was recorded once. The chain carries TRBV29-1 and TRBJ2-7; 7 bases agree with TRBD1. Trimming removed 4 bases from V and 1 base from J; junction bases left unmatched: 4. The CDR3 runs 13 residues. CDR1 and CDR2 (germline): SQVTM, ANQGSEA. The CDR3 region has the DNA TGCAGCGTTGGAGTGACAGGGTCCTACGAGCAGTACTTC. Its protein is CSVGVTGSYEQYF.

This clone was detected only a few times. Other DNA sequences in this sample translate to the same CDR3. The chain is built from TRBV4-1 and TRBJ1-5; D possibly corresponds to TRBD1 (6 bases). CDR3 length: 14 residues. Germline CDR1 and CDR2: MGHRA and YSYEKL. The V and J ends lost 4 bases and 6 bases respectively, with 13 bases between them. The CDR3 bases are TGCGCCAGCAGCCGATTACAGGGTAGTCAGCCCCAGCATTTT. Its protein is CASSRLQGSQPQHF.

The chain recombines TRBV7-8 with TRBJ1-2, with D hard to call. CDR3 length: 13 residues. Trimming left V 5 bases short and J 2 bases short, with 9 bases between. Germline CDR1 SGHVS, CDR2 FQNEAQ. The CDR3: CASSEDGNYGYTF. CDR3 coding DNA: TGTGCCAGCAGCGAAGACGGGAACTATGGCTACACCTTC.

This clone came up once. The CDR3 DNA is TGTGCCAGCAGCTCGAGAAGGACGGAAATTTACTCTGGGGCCAACGTCCTGACTTTC. It translates to CASSSRRTEIYSGANVLTF. The chain has TRBV7-8 and TRBJ2-6, with D unclear. V dropped 4 bases and J dropped 0 bases, with 19 bases sitting between them. CDR1 and CDR2 (germline): SGHVS, FQNEAQ. This CDR3 has 19 amino acids.

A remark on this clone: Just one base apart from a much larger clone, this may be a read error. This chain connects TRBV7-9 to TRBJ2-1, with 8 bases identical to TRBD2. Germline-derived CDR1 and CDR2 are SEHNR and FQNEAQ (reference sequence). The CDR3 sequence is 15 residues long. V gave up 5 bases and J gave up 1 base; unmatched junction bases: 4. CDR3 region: CASSQSGSSYNEQFF. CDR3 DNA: TGTGCCAGCAGCCAAAGCGGGAGTTCCTACAATGAGCAGTTCTTC.

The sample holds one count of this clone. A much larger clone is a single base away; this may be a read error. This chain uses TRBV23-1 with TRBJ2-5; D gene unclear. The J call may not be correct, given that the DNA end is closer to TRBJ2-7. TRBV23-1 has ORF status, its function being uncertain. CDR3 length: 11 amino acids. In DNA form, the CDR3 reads TGCGCCAGCAGCCCTCCCTACGAGCAGTACTTC. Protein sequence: CASSPPYEQYF.

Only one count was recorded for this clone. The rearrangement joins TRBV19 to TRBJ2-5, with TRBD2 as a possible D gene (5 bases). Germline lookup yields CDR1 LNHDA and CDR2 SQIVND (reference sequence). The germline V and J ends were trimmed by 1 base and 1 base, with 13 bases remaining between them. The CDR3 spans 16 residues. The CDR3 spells CASSIGAATGQETQYF. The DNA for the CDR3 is TGTGCCAGTAGTATAGGAGCGGCTACTGGCCAAGAGACCCAGTACTTC.

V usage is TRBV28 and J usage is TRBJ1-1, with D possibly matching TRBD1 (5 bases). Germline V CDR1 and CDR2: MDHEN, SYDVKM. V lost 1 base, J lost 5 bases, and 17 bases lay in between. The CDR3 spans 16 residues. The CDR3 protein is CASSLFGFGGKTEAFF. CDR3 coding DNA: TGTGCCAGCAGTTTATTTGGTTTCGGGGGGAAGACTGAAGCTTTCTTT.

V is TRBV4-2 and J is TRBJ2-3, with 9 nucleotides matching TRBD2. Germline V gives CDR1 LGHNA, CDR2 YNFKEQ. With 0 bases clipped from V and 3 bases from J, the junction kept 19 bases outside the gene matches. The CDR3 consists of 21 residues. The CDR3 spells CASSQEGFYSAGGPQTDTQYF. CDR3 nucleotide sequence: TGTGCCAGCAGCCAAGAGGGGTTTTACTCGGCGGGAGGGCCACAAACAGATACGCAGTATTTT.